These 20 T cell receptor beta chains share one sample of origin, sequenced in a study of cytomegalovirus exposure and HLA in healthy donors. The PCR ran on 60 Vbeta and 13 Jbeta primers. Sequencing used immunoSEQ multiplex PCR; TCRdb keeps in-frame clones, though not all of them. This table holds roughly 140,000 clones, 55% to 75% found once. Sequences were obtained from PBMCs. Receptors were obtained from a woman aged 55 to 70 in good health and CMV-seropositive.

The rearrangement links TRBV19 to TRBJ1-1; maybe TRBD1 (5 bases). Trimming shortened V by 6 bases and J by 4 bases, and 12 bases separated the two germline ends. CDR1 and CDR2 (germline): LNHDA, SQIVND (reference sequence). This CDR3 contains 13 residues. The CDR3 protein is CASSRPGGTEAFF. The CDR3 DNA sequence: TGTGCCAGTAGCCGCCCGGGGGGCACTGAAGCTTTCTTT.

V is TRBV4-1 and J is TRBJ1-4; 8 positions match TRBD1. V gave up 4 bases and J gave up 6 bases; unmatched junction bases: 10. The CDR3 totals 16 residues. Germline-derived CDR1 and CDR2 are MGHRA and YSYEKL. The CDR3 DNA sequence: TGCGCCAGCAGCCTGAATGCGGCAGGGGGCGATGAAAAACTGTTTTTT. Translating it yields CASSLNAAGGDEKLFF.

CDR3 amino acids: CASSESSSGYIVNTEAFF. CDR3 sequence (DNA): TGTGCCAGCAGTGAATCGTCGTCAGGGTATATTGTTAACACTGAAGCTTTCTTT. The chain couples TRBV2 to TRBJ1-1, with a possible D match to TRBD1 (5 bases). The germline V and J ends were trimmed by 2 bases and 2 bases, with 21 bases remaining between them. The germline V gene has CDR1 SNHLY and CDR2 FYNNEI. The CDR3 has 18 residues.

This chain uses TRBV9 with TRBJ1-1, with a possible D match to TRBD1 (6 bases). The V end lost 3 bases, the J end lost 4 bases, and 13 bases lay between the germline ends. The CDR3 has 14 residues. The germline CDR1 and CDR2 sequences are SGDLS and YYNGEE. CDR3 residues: CASSASTGFTEAFF. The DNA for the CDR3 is TGTGCCAGCAGCGCCAGTACAGGGTTCACTGAAGCTTTCTTT.

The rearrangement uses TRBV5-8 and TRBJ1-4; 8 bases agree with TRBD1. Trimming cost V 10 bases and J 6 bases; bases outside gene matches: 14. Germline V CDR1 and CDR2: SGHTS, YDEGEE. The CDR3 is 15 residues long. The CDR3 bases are TGTGCCGGACAACCAGGGGGCGCGTGGGATGAAAAACTGTTTTTT. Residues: CAGQPGGAWDEKLFF.

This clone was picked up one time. The CDR3 coding sequence is TGTGCCAGCAGTTTACCCGCTAGCGGGAGGTTGGGAAGCTCCTACGAGCAGTACTTC. Translation: CASSLPASGRLGSSYEQYF. This chain uses TRBV28 with TRBJ2-7; 11 bases match TRBD2. The V gene's germline CDR1 is MDHEN and CDR2 SYDVKM. V trimming: 2 bases; J trimming: 0 bases; junction bases outside the gene matches: 12. This CDR3 contains 19 residues. The full variable domain, in which reference TRBV28 and TRBJ2-7 provide the parts outside the CDR3, is DVKVTQSSRYLVKRTGEKVFLECVQDMDHENMFWYRQDPGLGLRLIYFSYDVKMKEKGDIPEGYSVSREKKERFSLILESASTNQTSMYLCASSLPASGRLGSSYEQYFGPGTRLTVT.

Written as DNA, the CDR3 is TGTGCCAGCAGTCCACCCCCAGGGGGCGGGTTAAATGAGCAGTTCTTC. It yields the protein CASSPPPGGGLNEQFF. The V call is TRBV28, the J call TRBJ2-1; 8 bases align to TRBD1. After removal of 5 bases from V and 7 bases from J, the junction contained 13 bases not matched to a gene. Germline CDR1 reads MDHEN; CDR2 reads SYDVKM. The CDR3 is 16 residues long.

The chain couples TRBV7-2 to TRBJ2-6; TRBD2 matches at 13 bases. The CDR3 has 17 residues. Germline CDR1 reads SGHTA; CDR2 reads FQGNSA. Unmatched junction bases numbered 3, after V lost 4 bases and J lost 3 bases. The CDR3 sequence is CASSSRLAGGGANVLTF. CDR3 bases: TGTGCCAGCAGCTCCCGACTAGCGGGAGGTGGGGCCAACGTCCTGACTTTC.

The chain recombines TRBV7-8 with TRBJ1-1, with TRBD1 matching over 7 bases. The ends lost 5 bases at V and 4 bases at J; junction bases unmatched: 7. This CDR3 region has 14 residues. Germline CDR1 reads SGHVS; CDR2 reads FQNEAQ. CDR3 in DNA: TGTGCCAGCAGCCCGAGACAGGGAACCACTGAAGCTTTCTTT. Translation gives CASSPRQGTTEAFF.

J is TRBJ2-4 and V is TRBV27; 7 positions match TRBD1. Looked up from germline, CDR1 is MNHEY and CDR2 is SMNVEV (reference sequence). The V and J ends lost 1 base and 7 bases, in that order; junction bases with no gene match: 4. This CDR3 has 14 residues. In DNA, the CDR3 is TGTGCCAGCAGTTTATTCGGCAGGGGGAACATTCAGTACTTC. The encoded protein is CASSLFGRGNIQYF.

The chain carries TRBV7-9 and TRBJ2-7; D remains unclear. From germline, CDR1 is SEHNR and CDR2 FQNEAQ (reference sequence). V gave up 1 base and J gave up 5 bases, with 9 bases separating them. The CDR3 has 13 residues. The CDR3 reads CASSLGGNDEQYF. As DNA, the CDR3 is TGTGCCAGCAGCTTAGGCGGTAACGACGAGCAGTACTTC. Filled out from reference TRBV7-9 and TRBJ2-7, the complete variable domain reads DTGVSQNPRHKITKRGQNVTFRCDPISEHNRLYWYRQTLGQGPEFLTYFQNEAQLEKSRLLSDRFSAERPKGSFSTLEIQRTEQGDSAMYLCASSLGGNDEQYFGPGTRLTVT.

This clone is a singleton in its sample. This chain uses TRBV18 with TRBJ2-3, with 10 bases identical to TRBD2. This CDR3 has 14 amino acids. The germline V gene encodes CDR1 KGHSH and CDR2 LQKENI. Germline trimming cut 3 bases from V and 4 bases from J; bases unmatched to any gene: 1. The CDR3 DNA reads TGTGCCAGCTCACCCGGGACTAGCGCAGATACGCAGTATTTT. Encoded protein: CASSPGTSADTQYF.

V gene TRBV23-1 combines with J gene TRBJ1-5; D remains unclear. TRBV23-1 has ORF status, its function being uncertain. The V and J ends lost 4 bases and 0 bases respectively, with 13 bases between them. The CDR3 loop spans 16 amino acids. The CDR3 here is CASSLGRLHSNQPQHF. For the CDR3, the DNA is TGCGCCAGCAGTCTTGGGAGGCTACATAGCAATCAGCCCCAGCATTTT.

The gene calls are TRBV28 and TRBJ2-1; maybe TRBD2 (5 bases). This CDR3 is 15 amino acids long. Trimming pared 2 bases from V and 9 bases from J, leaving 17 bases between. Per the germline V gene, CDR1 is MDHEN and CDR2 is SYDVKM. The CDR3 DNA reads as TGTGCCAGCAGTTTAGGAGGCGGACCGCGGACTGAGCAGTTCTTC. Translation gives CASSLGGGPRTEQFF. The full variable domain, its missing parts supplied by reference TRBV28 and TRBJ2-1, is DVKVTQSSRYLVKRTGEKVFLECVQDMDHENMFWYRQDPGLGLRLIYFSYDVKMKEKGDIPEGYSVSREKKERFSLILESASTNQTSMYLCASSLGGGPRTEQFFGPGTRLTVL.

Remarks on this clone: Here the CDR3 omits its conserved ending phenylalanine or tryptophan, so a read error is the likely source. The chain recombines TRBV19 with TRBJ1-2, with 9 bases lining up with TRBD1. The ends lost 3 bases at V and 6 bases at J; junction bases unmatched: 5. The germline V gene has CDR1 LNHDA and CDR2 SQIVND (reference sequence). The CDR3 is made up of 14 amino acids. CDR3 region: CASSIPTGGDGYTL. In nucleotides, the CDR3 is TGTGCCAGTAGTATCCCGACAGGGGGTGATGGCTACACCCTC.

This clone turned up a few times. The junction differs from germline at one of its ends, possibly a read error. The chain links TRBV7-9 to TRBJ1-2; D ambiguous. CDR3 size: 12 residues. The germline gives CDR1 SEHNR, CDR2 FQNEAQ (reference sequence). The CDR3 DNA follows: TGTTCCAGCAGCACCTACCGGAGTGGCTACACCTTC. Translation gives CSSSTYRSGYTF.

CDR3 nucleotide sequence: TGCGCCAGCAGCCCGGACCAGGGTGCGCGCGGGGAGCTGTTTTTT. Protein: CASSPDQGARGELFF. The chain employs TRBV10-2 and TRBJ2-2, with a weak D call TRBD1 (5 bases). This CDR3 region has 15 residues. Trimming cost V 6 bases and J 7 bases, with 18 bases left between them. Per germline, CDR1 WSHSY and CDR2 SAAADI.

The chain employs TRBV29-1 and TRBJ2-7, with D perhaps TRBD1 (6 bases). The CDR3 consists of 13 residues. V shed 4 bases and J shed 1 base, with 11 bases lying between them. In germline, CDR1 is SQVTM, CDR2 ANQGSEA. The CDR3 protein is CSVAQGQSYEQYF. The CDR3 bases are TGCAGCGTTGCCCAGGGGCAATCCTACGAGCAGTACTTC.

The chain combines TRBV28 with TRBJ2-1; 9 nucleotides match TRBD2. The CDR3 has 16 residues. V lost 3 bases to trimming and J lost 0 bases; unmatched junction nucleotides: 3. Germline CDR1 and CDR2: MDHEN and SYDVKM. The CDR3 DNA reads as TGTGCCAGCAGTTTGGGTAGCGGGAGCTCCTACAATGAGCAGTTCTTC. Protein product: CASSLGSGSSYNEQFF.

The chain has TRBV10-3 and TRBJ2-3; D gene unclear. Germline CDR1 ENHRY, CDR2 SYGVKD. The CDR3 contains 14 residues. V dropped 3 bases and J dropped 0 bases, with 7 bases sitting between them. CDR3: CAISDRVSTDTQYF. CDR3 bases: TGTGCCATCAGTGATAGAGTGAGCACAGATACGCAGTATTTT.